This T cell receptor beta chain was recorded in a study of PD-1 blockade in classical Hodgkin lymphoma. Study summary: Patients were given intravenous nivolumab, 3 mg/kg, every 2 weeks. General observations from the study: A significant rise in TCR diversity by C4D1 was seen for CD4+ but not CD8+ cells. Those patients who began receiving nivolumab less than 1 year after ASCT had lower diversity, and they were excluded. Newly diagnosed and completely responding patients shared comparable baseline diversity.

Sequencing was performed with immunoSEQ multiplex PCR; in TCRdb, only in-frame clones are kept and a portion is missing. The table includes 50,000 to 65,000 clones, 91% detected once. In germline, CDR1 is SNHLY, CDR2 FYNNEI. V lost 8 bases to trimming and J lost 2 bases; unmatched junction nucleotides: 4. The CDR3 has 16 residues. With no exception, relapse followed autologous stem cell transplantation in all patients, and brentuximab vedotin exposure varied. A few counts support this clone. Its antigen is unknown. The genes are TRBV2 and TRBJ2-1, with 15 bases lining up with TRBD2. This receptor was identified in a human donor with classical Hodgkin lymphoma. The sequences come from peripheral blood mononuclear cells (PBMCs), collected before the second cycle of nivolumab. CDR3 DNA: TGTGCCAGCGCCCGGACTAGCGGGGGGGCCTACAATGAGCAGTTCTTC. It specifies CASARTSGGAYNEQFF.